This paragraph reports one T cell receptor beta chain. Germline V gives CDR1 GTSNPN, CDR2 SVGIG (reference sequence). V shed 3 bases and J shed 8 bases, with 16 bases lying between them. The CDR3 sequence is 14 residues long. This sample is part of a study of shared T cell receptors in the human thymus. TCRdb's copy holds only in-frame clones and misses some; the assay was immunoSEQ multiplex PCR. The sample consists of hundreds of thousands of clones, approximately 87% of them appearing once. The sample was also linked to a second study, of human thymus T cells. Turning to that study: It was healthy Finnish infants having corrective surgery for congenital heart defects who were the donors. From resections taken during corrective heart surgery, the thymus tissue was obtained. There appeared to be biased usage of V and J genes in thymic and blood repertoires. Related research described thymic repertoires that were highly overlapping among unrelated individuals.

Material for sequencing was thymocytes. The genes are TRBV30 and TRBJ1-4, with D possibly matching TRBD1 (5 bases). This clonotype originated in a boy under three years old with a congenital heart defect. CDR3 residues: CAWSGLQGGEKLFF. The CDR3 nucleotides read TGTGCCTGGAGCGGTTTGCAGGGTGGCGAAAAACTGTTTTTT.